This T cell receptor beta chain was identified in a study of T-cell memory formation after mild COVID-19 (dated by TCRdb to the early 2020s). For the wider study: TCR sequence clusters from the two donors were found to be largely donor specific. Longitudinal TCRalpha and TCRbeta repertoire sequencing tracked T-cell clones expanding and contracting after mild COVID-19 in two donors. The cohort comprised two young, previously healthy adult volunteers, one female and one male.

Ficoll-Paque density gradient centrifugation was the method used to isolate PBMCs. The full study reports these points: SARS-CoV-2 specificity was not confirmed for the second-wave clones peaking on day 37. Contracting CD4+ clones were located mainly in the CM and EM memory subsets, whereas CD8+ clones were found to be enriched in EMRA. The study included only a couple of mild cases, and larger cohorts that include severe cases with pre-infection samples were judged to be necessary. Some responding clones were detected in pre-infection memory, which suggested that pre-existing cross-reactive memory T cells had joined the SARS-CoV-2 response. Balanced CD4/CD8 phenotypes were observed for clones contracting from day 15 to 85, whereas a bias towards CD4+ was observed for a second wave of clones expanding from day 15 to 37.

Sequencer: Illumina NovaSeq 6000. TCRalpha and TCRbeta cDNA libraries were constructed by 5'RACE with constant-segment primers, with sample barcodes and unique molecular identifiers being introduced. Trizol reagent was used to extract RNA from every sample. Libraries were amplified in two PCR steps, with a second sample barcode and Illumina TruSeq adapters added in the second step. The libraries were sequenced on an Illumina NovaSeq using 2 x 150 bp paired-end reads. From the authors' description of their analysis: With migec v1.2.7, reads were demultiplexed and then collapsed into UMI-guided consensus sequences. Using mixcr v2.1.11, UMI consensuses were aligned to TRA and TRB V and J templates and then assembled into clonotypes. Clonotypes were classified as expanded or contracted when called significant by both edgeR and NoisET, with noise models trained on biological replicates. For edgeR calls, a false discovery rate-adjusted p below 0.01 and a log2 fold-change threshold of 1 were applied. As an exploratory analysis of dynamics, max-normalized trajectories of the 1000 most abundant clonotypes were examined with PCA combined with hierarchical clustering. Separately sequenced CD4+ and CD8+ repertoires were used to assign the CD4 or CD8 phenotype of responding clones. TCRdb redid the processing of the public reads, applying fastp at Q25 and MiXCR, and retained in-frame beta chains. Each record represents a unique CDR3 protein, reported with the most common genes and DNA among its rows. These V and J calls are TCRdb output, not the study's own analysis. The sample has hundreds of thousands of distinct CDR3 sequences on record, less than 25% of them singletons. The top ten hold roughly 8.1% of the sample.

This clonotype occurred a few times. Its cognate antigen has yet to be identified. No base-level quality is on record; no much larger clone is a single base apart. This TCR came from an adult woman who had mild COVID-19 (a few samples of this study predate the infection). The sample titles of this study are shuffled in the database, so cell type and time point are left out; the donor was told from shared clones. Sequencing used PBMCs or a T cell subset sorted from them (not recorded which).

The CDR3 sequence is CASSLSTSGSADTQYF. The base sequence is TGCGCCAGCAGCTTAAGTACTAGCGGGAGCGCAGATACGCAGTATTTT. The chain is assembled from TRBV5-1 and TRBJ2-3; TRBD2 aligns with 11 central bases. From the germline V gene, CDR1 is SGHRS and CDR2 is YFSETQ. V is pruned by 2 bases and J by 4 bases, leaving 6 bases of the junction without a gene match. The CDR3 spans 16 residues, from the cysteine through the phenylalanine. CDR3 DNA is the only sequence kept; it has 48 bases, read in frame from the first base.